These 7 T cell receptor beta chains originate from one sample sequenced in a study of beta chain features in type 1 diabetes. The whole isolated RNA underwent reverse transcription, so sequencing captured expressed TCRB transcripts. Sequencing used immunoSEQ multiplex PCR; TCRdb keeps in-frame clones, though not all of them. The data contain 350,000 or so clones, about 20% of them seen just once; the ten biggest clones take up roughly 0.045%. Sequenced input: naive CD4+ T cells from blood. These receptors were obtained from a woman younger than 35 in good health.

The genes are TRBV25-1 and TRBJ2-7; D gene unclear. Per the germline V gene, CDR1 is MGHDK and CDR2 is SYGVNS. With 4 bases removed from V and 4 bases from J, the gap between germline ends came to 5 bases. The CDR3 consists of 11 residues. The CDR3 DNA reads TGTGCCAGCAGTGCCTTTTACGAGCAGTACTTC. Translated, it gives CASSAFYEQYF.

The rearrangement links TRBV5-4 to TRBJ2-5; the D is unclear. The V and J ends lost 1 base and 5 bases respectively, with 6 bases between them. Germline loops: CDR1 SGHNT, CDR2 YYREEE (reference sequence). The CDR3 extends over 12 amino acids. The CDR3 reads CASSLTTETQYF. In DNA, the CDR3 is TGTGCCAGCAGCTTGACGACTGAGACCCAGTACTTC.

This clone was seen more than once but under ten times. The chain is built from TRBV4-2 and TRBJ2-5; 11 bases line up with TRBD2. V lost 6 bases and J lost 5; bases outside the gene matches: 17. This CDR3 has 18 amino acids. The germline CDR1 and CDR2 sequences are LGHNA and YNFKEQ. CDR3: CASSPRSGTSGAGETQYF. The CDR3, as DNA: TGTGCCAGCAGTCCCCGTAGCGGGACTAGCGGTGCCGGGGAGACCCAGTACTTC.

The table lists this clone with a few counts. J is TRBJ2-5 and V is TRBV19; TRBD1 matches at 7 bases. Per the germline V gene, CDR1 is LNHDA and CDR2 is SQIVND (reference sequence). The CDR3 consists of 12 residues. Unmatched junction bases numbered 2, after V lost 5 bases and J lost 5 bases. The CDR3 protein is CASSDRAETQYF. The CDR3 DNA reads as TGTGCCAGTAGTGACAGGGCTGAGACCCAGTACTTC. The variable domain in full, completed from reference TRBV19 and TRBJ2-5, reads DGGITQSPKYLFRKEGQNVTLSCEQNLNHDAMYWYRQDPGQGLRLIYYSQIVNDFQKGDIAEGYSVSREKKESFPLTVTSAQKNPTAFYLCASSDRAETQYFGPGTRLLVL.

CDR3 loop: CAWMASGNYEQYF. Here the CDR3 DNA reads TGTGCCTGGATGGCTAGCGGGAACTACGAGCAGTACTTC. V gene TRBV30 combines with J gene TRBJ2-7, with TRBD2 matching over 9 bases. Trimming at V came to 4 bases and at J to 3 bases, leaving 4 bases not matched to a gene. Per germline, CDR1 GTSNPN and CDR2 SVGIG (reference sequence). CDR3 length: 13 residues. The full variable domain, in which reference TRBV30 and TRBJ2-7 provide the parts outside the CDR3, is SQTIHQWPATLVQPVGSPLSLECTVEGTSNPNLYWYRQAAGRGLQLLFYSVGIGQISSEVPQNLSASRPQDRQFILSSKKLLLSDSGFYLCAWMASGNYEQYFGPGTRLTVT.

This clone appeared a few times. The V gene is TRBV25-1, the J gene TRBJ2-7, with 8 bases lining up with TRBD1. CDR1 and CDR2 from the germline V gene are MGHDK and SYGVNS. This CDR3 contains 12 residues. The trim removed 7 bases at V and 5 bases at J, leaving 4 bases unmatched. The CDR3 bases are TGTGCCAGCAAGGACAGGGCCGACGAGCAGTACTTC. Translating it yields CASKDRADEQYF.

V and J are TRBV27 and TRBJ1-4; no firm D call. V was clipped by 4 bases and J by 8 bases, with 14 bases between them. Germline-derived CDR1 and CDR2 are MNHEY and SMNVEV (reference sequence). The CDR3 length is 14 residues. The CDR3 loop is CASSSMVRGEKLFF. The CDR3 DNA follows: TGTGCCAGCAGTTCCATGGTGCGCGGGGAAAAACTGTTTTTT.